This TCR beta chain was captured in a study of cytomegalovirus exposure and HLA in healthy donors. Germline lookup yields CDR1 KGHSH and CDR2 LQKENI. The CDR3 consists of 13 residues. Trimming left V 2 bases short and J 7 bases short, with 6 bases between. A word on this clone: The antigen is unknown.

Findings of the study overall: Later on, an analysis tied approximately 17,000 TCR beta sequences to HLA alleles at 0.05 false discovery rate. Later analysis reportedly placed an Asian-associated ancestry cluster below the approximately 700-donor mean in N-insertions.

The PCR contained 60 Vbeta and 13 Jbeta primers. Produced via immunoSEQ multiplex PCR; TCRdb's table is partial and in-frame only. The sample includes about 130,000 clones, roughly 70% of them seen just once. The sequence was obtained from a man younger than 30 in good health and CMV-seropositive. The sequencing sample was made of PBMCs. V gene TRBV18 combines with J gene TRBJ1-6; D call uncertain. CDR3 in amino acids: CASSPRENSPLHF. The CDR3 DNA follows: TGTGCCAGCTCACCAAGGGAGAATTCACCCCTCCACTTT.